This T cell receptor (beta chain) emerged from a study of vaccination and CD4 T cells after COVID-19. Background on the study: The convalescent population consisted of six males and four females, two of whom were of Hispanic ethnicity. Median time from COVID diagnosis to post-COVID sampling was about 14 weeks (35 to 161). Control cultures received a CEFX pool, an HIV-1 Nef pool, or no peptide. Study-wide findings and caveats: The median count of SARS-CoV-2-reactive clonotypes rose from 21 to 38, not significantly.

The germline CDR1 and CDR2 sequences are MDHEN and SYDVKM. This CDR3 is built from 16 residues. V shed 8 bases, J shed 5 bases, and the junction held 11 bases outside the gene matches. Cultured CD4+ T cells had their DNA profiled by the Oncomine TCR Beta short-read assay. TCRdb re-derived calls from the PCR reads in MiXCR, one entry per CDR3 protein. The top ten clones hold about 23% of a sample with 10,000 to 15,000 distinct CDR3 sequences, over 45% of them seen once. This clonotype came up a few times. Its antigen is still unknown. Treatment reported: roughly ten-day PBMC culture with coronavirus spike peptide pools or control peptides (ViraFEST assay).

The sequenced material came from CD4+ T cells from blood, cultured in vitro. The TCR sequence derives from a human donor who had recovered from COVID-19. The chain is built from TRBV28 and TRBJ1-6, with 8 bases lining up with TRBD1. The CDR3 loop is CASHTHTTGDNSPLHF. CDR3 in DNA: TGTGCCAGCCACACCCACACGACAGGGGATAATTCACCCCTCCACTTT. Drawing the rest from reference TRBV28 and TRBJ1-6, the complete variable domain is DVKVTQSSRYLVKRTGEKVFLECVQDMDHENMFWYRQDPGLGLRLIYFSYDVKMKEKGDIPEGYSVSREKKERFSLILESASTNQTSMYLCASHTHTTGDNSPLHFGNGTRLTVT.